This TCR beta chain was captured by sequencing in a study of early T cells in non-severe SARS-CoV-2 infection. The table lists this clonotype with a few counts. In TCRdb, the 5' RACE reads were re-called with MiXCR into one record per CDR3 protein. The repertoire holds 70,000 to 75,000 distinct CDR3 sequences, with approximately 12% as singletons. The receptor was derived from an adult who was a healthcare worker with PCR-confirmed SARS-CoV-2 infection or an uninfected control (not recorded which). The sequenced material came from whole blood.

The CDR3 coding sequence is TGTGCCAGCAGTGCTGGGGTTTTCGCTGAAGCTTTCTTT. Translated, it gives CASSAGVFAEAFF. This chain joins TRBV2 and TRBJ1-1; no clear D gene. Germline CDR1 reads SNHLY; CDR2 reads FYNNEI. V was cut by 4 bases and J by 6 bases, with 12 bases left in between. The CDR3 has 13 amino acids.